This T cell receptor beta chain was sequenced in a study of T cells in localized non-small cell lung cancer. The V gene's germline CDR1 is MDHEN and CDR2 SYDVKM. With 5 bases removed from V and 4 bases from J, the gap between germline ends came to 18 bases. This CDR3 comprises 16 residues. As concerns this clone: Its antigen is not identified.

Clones were sequenced by immunoSEQ multiplex PCR, and TCRdb holds only the in-frame ones, with some missing. The sample shows some 40,000 clones, approximately 92% of them seen only once. Whole-study results and caveats: Of the top 100 tumor clones, median roughly 53 were in adjacent lung, over 25 among its top 100. Adjacent uninvolved lung tissue had the highest T cell clonality, exceeding tumor. With higher T cell density in blood came longer overall survival. The study sequenced only one region of the tumor. As a result, intratumor heterogeneity could not be excluded and remains possible.

Sequenced material: peripheral blood, taken before any cancer treatment. This clonotype was obtained from a female donor of 60 years or more with stage I lung adenocarcinoma. The chain links TRBV28 to TRBJ2-1; possible D gene TRBD2, 6 bases. This chain's CDR3 is CASSTGDLAWYNEQFF. CDR3 nucleotide sequence: TGTGCCAGCAGTACTGGGGACTTAGCGTGGTACAATGAGCAGTTCTTC.